The clone carrying this T cell receptor (beta chain) occurred a few times. The antigen is unknown. The data originate from a study of T cells in Graves' hyperthyroidism and ophthalmopathy. RNA transcripts gave rise to amplified TCR beta CDR3 regions. Carried out on the TCR CDR3, a first-round RT-PCR used the HTBI primer set. MiXCR was run by TCRdb on the multiplex PCR reads, yielding one entry per CDR3 protein. The data hold hundreds of thousands of distinct CDR3 sequences, with about a sixth observed a single time. Diagnostic decisions used clinical symptoms, serum thyroxine and TRAb, thyroid ultrasound and orbital computed tomography. Using 10 ml of fresh peripheral blood, PBMCs were prepared. This CDR3 has 13 amino acids. V was shortened by 6 bases and J by 0 bases, with 6 bases between the two germline ends. CDR1 WSHSY and CDR2 SAAADI come from the germline V gene. Whole-study findings and limits: Most thyroid clonotypes expanded above 0.001 were also detected in blood.

The V call is TRBV10-2, the J call TRBJ1-5, with D hard to call. This sequence originates from a woman between 35 and 50 years old with Graves' ophthalmopathy. Source material: blood. CDR3 region: CASRPVSNQPQHF. CDR3 DNA: TGCGCCAGCAGACCGGTTAGCAATCAGCCCCAGCATTTT.